The sequence of this T cell receptor beta chain was determined in a study of human T cells and chemical hapten exposure. Study summary: On the upper back, patch tests were applied with 0.01% DPC and read at 6 days. Study observations and caveats: Because all patients had alopecia, their immune responses might differ from healthy ones.

This CDR3 is built from 17 residues. Trimming stripped 1 base from V and 7 bases from J, with 17 bases between. Germline V gene lookup returns CDR1 MGHRA and CDR2 YSYEKL. MiXCR, applied by TCRdb to the RACE reads, yields one record per CDR3 protein. The table includes 75,000 to 95,000 distinct CDR3 sequences, over 9.5% detected once. Specified time point: patch test 1, 2 weeks after DPC sensitization. Treatment: therapeutic diphenylcyclopropenone sensitization with weekly scalp DPC. In this sample, this clonotype turned up a few times. Its antigen remains unidentified. The chain employs TRBV4-1 and TRBJ1-6; possible D gene TRBD1, 5 bases. This receptor was taken from a woman between 55 and 75 years old with alopecia areata. Some clones in this sample may be carry-over from other donors' samples. The sequencing here drew on whole blood, taken in connection with sensitization to the hapten diphenylcyclopropenone (DPC). For the CDR3, the DNA is TGCGCCAGCAGCCAAGGGGTAGGGGTTTGGGAGAATTCACCCCTCCACTTT. Translating gives CASSQGVGVWENSPLHF.